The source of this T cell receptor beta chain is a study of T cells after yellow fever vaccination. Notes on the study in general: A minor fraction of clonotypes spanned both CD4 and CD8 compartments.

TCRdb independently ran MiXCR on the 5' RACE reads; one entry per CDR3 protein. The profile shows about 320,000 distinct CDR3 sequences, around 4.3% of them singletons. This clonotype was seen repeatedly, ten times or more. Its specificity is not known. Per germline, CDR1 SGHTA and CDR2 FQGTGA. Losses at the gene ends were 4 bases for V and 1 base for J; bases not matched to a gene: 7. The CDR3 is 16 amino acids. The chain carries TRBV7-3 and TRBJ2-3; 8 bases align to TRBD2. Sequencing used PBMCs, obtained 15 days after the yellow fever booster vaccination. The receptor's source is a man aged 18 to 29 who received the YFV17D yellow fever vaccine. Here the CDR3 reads CASSSGLADGTDTQYF. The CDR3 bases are TGTGCCAGCAGCTCTGGACTAGCCGATGGCACAGATACGCAGTATTTT.